These 18 T cell receptor beta chains share one sample of origin, sequenced in a study of blood T cell repertoires in COVID-19. Sequencing was performed with immunoSEQ multiplex PCR; in TCRdb, only in-frame clones are kept and a portion is missing. The sample lists 350,000 to 450,000 clones; around 85% were seen once. The sample was peripheral blood. These receptors were obtained from a woman aged 18-29 years with acute or convalescent COVID-19.

This clone appeared a few times. The chain is built from TRBV28 and TRBJ1-2, with D possibly matching TRBD1 (5 bases). Trimming cost V 4 bases and J 2 bases, with 8 bases left between them. The CDR3 extends over 13 amino acids. Germline V gene sequence: CDR1 MDHEN, CDR2 SYDVKM. Here the CDR3 reads CASSYGGNYGYTF. As DNA, the CDR3 is TGTGCCAGCAGTTATGGGGGGAACTATGGCTACACCTTC.

CDR3 sequence (DNA): TGTGCCAGCAGCGTGACGGGATCGGGTGAGCAGTACTTC. It translates to CASSVTGSGEQYF. The chain uses TRBV9 and TRBJ2-7; TRBD2 is a possible D gene (5 bases). The CDR3 extends over 13 amino acids. V lost 2 bases and J lost 7, with 13 bases in between. CDR1 is SGDLS, CDR2 YYNGEE, per germline.

Only a few counts were recorded for this clone. The J gene is TRBJ1-3, the V gene TRBV30; D is undetermined. Germline V CDR1 and CDR2: GTSNPN, SVGIG (reference sequence). The CDR3 sequence is 13 residues long. V was clipped by 0 bases and J by 5 bases, with 8 bases between them. The CDR3 sequence: CAWSVNSRNTIYF. Here the CDR3 DNA reads TGTGCCTGGAGTGTAAATTCTCGAAACACCATATATTTT.

The chain uses TRBV27 and TRBJ1-5; TRBD1 might be the D (5 bases). This CDR3 is 14 amino acids long. Trimming shortened V by 6 bases and J by 4 bases, and 13 bases separated the two germline ends. Germline-derived CDR1 and CDR2 are MNHEY and SMNVEV (reference sequence). The CDR3 DNA follows: TGTGCCAGCAGGTCGGGGGATACGAATCAGCCCCAGCATTTT. Protein: CASRSGDTNQPQHF.

The V gene is TRBV5-1, the J gene TRBJ1-6, with 8 bases matching TRBD1. Germline lookup yields CDR1 SGHRS and CDR2 YFSETQ. CDR3 length: 15 amino acids. The J segment lost 7 bases and the V segment lost 0 bases, leaving 3 bases of the junction unmatched. CDR3 in DNA: TGCGCCAGCAGCTTGGCGGGACAGGAGAATTCACCCCTCCACTTT. As protein: CASSLAGQENSPLHF.

The rearrangement links TRBV18 to TRBJ2-7, with 8 bases matching TRBD2. V shed 6 bases and J 2 bases; nucleotides not matched to a gene: 12. The CDR3 loop spans 16 amino acids. Germline values: CDR1 KGHSH, CDR2 LQKENI. The CDR3, as DNA: TGTGCCAGCTCCCGCGTACCTAGCGGGCCTACCTACGAGCAGTACTTC. Translated, it gives CASSRVPSGPTYEQYF.

The V call is TRBV4-1, the J call TRBJ2-7; 11 bases are a match to TRBD1. CDR1 is MGHRA, CDR2 YSYEKL, per germline. The CDR3 has 14 residues. V lost 4 bases, J lost 6 bases, and 5 bases stayed unmatched. The CDR3 reads CASSPGQGAVEQYF. The CDR3 bases are TGCGCCAGCAGCCCTGGACAGGGGGCGGTCGAGCAGTACTTC.

The chain employs TRBV18 and TRBJ2-1; possibly TRBD1 for D (6 bases). Germline CDR1 reads KGHSH; CDR2 reads LQKENI. This CDR3 contains 12 residues. Trimming shortened V by 4 bases and J by 8 bases, and 9 bases separated the two germline ends. CDR3 in DNA: TGTGCCAGCTCACGGACAGTTGATGAGCAGTTCTTC. Translated, it gives CASSRTVDEQFF.

The rearrangement links TRBV19 to TRBJ2-2, with 7 nucleotides matching TRBD1. CDR3 length: 15 amino acids. Germline V gene sequence: CDR1 LNHDA, CDR2 SQIVND (reference sequence). The V segment lost 6 bases and the J segment 2 bases; nucleotides outside the gene matches: 6. The CDR3 here is CASSRNRGNTGELFF. The CDR3, as DNA: TGTGCCAGTAGCCGGAACAGGGGAAACACCGGGGAGCTGTTTTTT.

This sequence joins TRBV5-1 and TRBJ2-3; 13 positions agree with TRBD2. The CDR3 spans 18 residues. In germline, CDR1 is SGHRS, CDR2 YFSETQ. V lost 2 bases to trimming and J lost 0 bases; unmatched junction nucleotides: 6. The CDR3 DNA reads TGCGCCAGCAGCTTCGGGACTAGCGGGGATACTAGCACAGATACGCAGTATTTT. This gives the protein CASSFGTSGDTSTDTQYF. The complete variable domain, with remaining parts taken from reference TRBV5-1 and TRBJ2-3, reads KAGVTQTPRYLIKTRGQQVTLSCSPISGHRSVSWYQQTPGQGLQFLFEYFSETQRNKGNFPGRFSGRQFSNSRSEMNVSTLELGDSALYLCASSFGTSGDTSTDTQYFGPGTRLTVL.

This chain connects TRBV28 to TRBJ2-1; 8 positions agree with TRBD2. Germline CDR1 MDHEN, CDR2 SYDVKM. The J segment lost 5 bases and the V segment lost 8 bases, leaving 8 bases of the junction unmatched. The CDR3 consists of 14 residues. Here the CDR3 DNA reads TGTGCCAGCTCTCTAACTAGCGGTAACAATGAGCAGTTCTTC. Its translation: CASSLTSGNNEQFF.

V and J are TRBV12-5 and TRBJ2-1, with TRBD1 matching 9 bases. The CDR3 runs to 14 residues. CDR1 LGHNT and CDR2 FRNRAP come from the germline V gene. After removal of 6 bases from V and 8 bases from J, the junction contained 8 bases not matched to a gene. The CDR3 is CASGSGQGDDEQFF. CDR3 bases: TGTGCTAGTGGGTCGGGACAGGGCGATGATGAGCAGTTCTTC.

The rearrangement joins TRBV30 to TRBJ1-6; D unclear. Per the germline V gene, CDR1 is GTSNPN and CDR2 is SVGIG (reference sequence). The CDR3 totals 13 residues. Trimming took off 0 bases at V and 10 bases at J, with 10 bases between the two ends. The CDR3 is CAWSVLGRSPLHF. The CDR3 DNA reads TGTGCCTGGAGTGTACTCGGGAGGTCACCCCTCCACTTT. Complete variable domain (other parts from reference TRBV30 and TRBJ1-6): SQTIHQWPATLVQPVGSPLSLECTVEGTSNPNLYWYRQAAGRGLQLLFYSVGIGQISSEVPQNLSASRPQDRQFILSSKKLLLSDSGFYLCAWSVLGRSPLHFGNGTRLTVT.

The V gene is TRBV6-5, the J gene TRBJ2-7, with TRBD2 matching 8 bases. This CDR3 is built from 13 residues. V dropped 6 bases and J dropped 6; count of bases not matched to a gene: 7. Germline CDR1 MNHEY, CDR2 SVGAGI. The CDR3 nucleotides read TGTGCCAGCAGCCGGGGACTAGGCTTCGAGCAGTACTTC. This gives the protein CASSRGLGFEQYF.

The V call is TRBV7-3, the J call TRBJ2-3; TRBD2 might be the D (5 bases). The germline CDR1 and CDR2 sequences are SGHTA and FQGTGA. The CDR3 spans 15 residues. The ends were cut back, 5 bases at V and 2 bases at J, with 14 bases in the middle. The CDR3 spells CASSPTREPTDTQYF. The CDR3 nucleotides are TGTGCCAGCAGCCCCACACGGGAACCCACAGATACGCAGTATTTT.

This CDR3 reads CASNGGVDQPQHF. The DNA of the CDR3 is TGTGCCAGCAATGGGGGGGTAGATCAGCCCCAGCATTTT. This chain connects TRBV28 to TRBJ1-5; D might be TRBD1 (5 bases). The CDR3 runs to 13 residues. The germline gives CDR1 MDHEN, CDR2 SYDVKM. The V and J ends lost 7 bases and 5 bases respectively, with 12 bases between them.

This chain connects TRBV21-1 to TRBJ1-2; the table calls TRBD1, which could not be checked here. TRBV21-1 is labeled a pseudogene. This CDR3 contains 13 residues. CDR3 in amino acids: CASSLRAGLGYTF. CDR3 DNA sequence: TGTGCCAGCAGCCTACGGGCAGGGCTCGGCTACACCTTC.

V is TRBV7-8 and J is TRBJ2-7, with TRBD1 matching over 12 bases. There are 15 residues in the CDR3. Trimming cost V 3 bases and J 3 bases; bases outside gene matches: 3. In germline, CDR1 is SGHVS, CDR2 FQNEAQ. CDR3 nucleotide sequence: TGTGCCAGCAGCTTGGGGACAGGGGGCTTCTACGAGCAGTACTTC. This sequence encodes CASSLGTGGFYEQYF.